One sample yielded the 8 T cell receptor beta chains listed below, sequenced in a study of cytomegalovirus exposure and HLA in healthy donors. The primer mix had 60 Vbeta and 13 Jbeta primers. Data came from immunoSEQ multiplex PCR; TCRdb stores just in-frame clones and leaves some out. The sample contains about 90,000 clones, more than 60% of which appear only once. The specimen was PBMCs. The receptor set was obtained from a man aged 30 to 39 in good health and CMV-seronegative.

CDR3 DNA: TGCGCCAGCAGCTTGACCAGGGAAAATTCACCCCTCCACTTT. Amino acid sequence: CASSLTRENSPLHF. The rearrangement joins TRBV5-1 to TRBJ1-6; a weak D match, TRBD1 (5 bases). With 1 base removed from V and 7 bases from J, the gap between germline ends came to 9 bases. Germline V gene sequence: CDR1 SGHRS, CDR2 YFSETQ. This CDR3 has 14 residues.

The rearrangement joins TRBV19 to TRBJ2-2; the match to TRBD1 covers 8 bases. After removal of 1 base from V and 4 bases from J, the junction contained 5 bases not matched to a gene. CDR1 is LNHDA, CDR2 SQIVND, per germline (reference sequence). This CDR3 spans 16 amino acids. The CDR3 here is CASSIGQGAGTGELFF. As DNA, the CDR3 is TGTGCCAGTAGTATAGGGCAGGGGGCTGGCACCGGGGAGCTGTTTTTT.

The CDR3: CASTLVGGGNTIYF. CDR3 nucleotides: TGTGCCAGCACCCTGGTGGGGGGTGGAAACACCATATATTTT. The chain links TRBV5-6 to TRBJ1-3; D possibly corresponds to TRBD1 (5 bases). The CDR3 runs 14 residues. Looked up from germline, CDR1 is SGHDT and CDR2 is YYEEEE. With 6 bases removed from V and 3 bases from J, the gap between germline ends came to 13 bases.

The V call is TRBV5-1, the J call TRBJ1-1, with TRBD1 matching over 12 bases. The junction had 7 bases not matched to a gene; V was cut back by 3 bases and J by 4 bases. The germline gives CDR1 SGHRS, CDR2 YFSETQ. The CDR3 is 16 residues long. CDR3 DNA: TGCGCCAGCAGCTGGGGGACAGGGGGCTTGAGCACTGAAGCTTTCTTT. Amino acid sequence: CASSWGTGGLSTEAFF.

The chain uses TRBV7-2 and TRBJ2-7; 7 positions match TRBD2. Germline CDR1 is SGHTA and CDR2 is FQGNSA. The V and J ends lost 3 bases and 5 bases, in that order; junction bases with no gene match: 10. The length of the CDR3 is 15 residues. The CDR3 coding sequence is TGTGCCAGCAGCTTTGAGCGGGGCGCTGTAGACGAGCAGTACTTC. This gives the protein CASSFERGAVDEQYF. The entire variable domain, with the rest obtained from reference TRBV7-2 and TRBJ2-7, is as follows: GAGVSQSPSNKVTEKGKDVELRCDPISGHTALYWYRQSLGQGLEFLIYFQGNSAPDKSGLPSDRFSAERTGGSVSTLTIQRTQQEDSAVYLCASSFERGAVDEQYFGPGTRLTVT.

The genes are TRBV6-1 and TRBJ1-1; a possible D gene is TRBD1 (6 bases). V lost 4 bases, J lost 4 bases, and 16 bases lay in between. The CDR3 spans 15 residues. CDR1 MNHNS and CDR2 SASEGT come from the germline V gene. The CDR3 sequence: CASSGWRGGVTEAFF. The CDR3 DNA reads as TGTGCCAGCAGTGGCTGGAGGGGGGGCGTCACTGAAGCTTTCTTT.

This clone has a handful of counts. The chain has TRBV6-5 and TRBJ2-5, with TRBD1 matching over 10 bases. V lost 6 bases, J lost 5 bases, and 9 bases stayed unmatched. Germline CDR1 reads MNHEY; CDR2 reads SVGAGI. This CDR3 region has 15 residues. The CDR3 protein is CASRIQTGGRETQYF. The CDR3 coding sequence is TGTGCCAGCAGGATTCAGACAGGGGGCCGGGAGACCCAGTACTTC.

This clone has just a few counts. The rearrangement uses TRBV28 and TRBJ1-1; 10 bases are shared with TRBD1. The CDR3 loop spans 14 amino acids. From germline, CDR1 is MDHEN and CDR2 SYDVKM. V shed 6 bases and J 5 bases; nucleotides not matched to a gene: 6. The CDR3 loop is CASRLGTGVTEAFF. DNA for the CDR3: TGTGCCAGCAGGCTAGGGACAGGGGTTACTGAAGCTTTCTTT.